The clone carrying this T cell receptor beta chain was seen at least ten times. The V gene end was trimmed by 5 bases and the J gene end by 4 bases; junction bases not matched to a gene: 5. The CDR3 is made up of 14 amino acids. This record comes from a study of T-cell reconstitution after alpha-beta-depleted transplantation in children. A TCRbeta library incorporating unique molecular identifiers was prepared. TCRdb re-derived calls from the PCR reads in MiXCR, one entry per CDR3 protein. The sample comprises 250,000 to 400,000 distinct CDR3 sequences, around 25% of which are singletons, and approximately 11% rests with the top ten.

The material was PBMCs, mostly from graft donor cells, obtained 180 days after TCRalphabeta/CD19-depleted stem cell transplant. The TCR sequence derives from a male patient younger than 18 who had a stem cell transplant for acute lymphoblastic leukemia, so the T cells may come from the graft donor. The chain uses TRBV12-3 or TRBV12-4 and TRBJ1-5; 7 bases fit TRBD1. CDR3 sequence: CASSPGTANQPQHF. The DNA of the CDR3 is TGTGCCAGCAGTCCGGGGACAGCAAATCAGCCCCAGCATTTT.